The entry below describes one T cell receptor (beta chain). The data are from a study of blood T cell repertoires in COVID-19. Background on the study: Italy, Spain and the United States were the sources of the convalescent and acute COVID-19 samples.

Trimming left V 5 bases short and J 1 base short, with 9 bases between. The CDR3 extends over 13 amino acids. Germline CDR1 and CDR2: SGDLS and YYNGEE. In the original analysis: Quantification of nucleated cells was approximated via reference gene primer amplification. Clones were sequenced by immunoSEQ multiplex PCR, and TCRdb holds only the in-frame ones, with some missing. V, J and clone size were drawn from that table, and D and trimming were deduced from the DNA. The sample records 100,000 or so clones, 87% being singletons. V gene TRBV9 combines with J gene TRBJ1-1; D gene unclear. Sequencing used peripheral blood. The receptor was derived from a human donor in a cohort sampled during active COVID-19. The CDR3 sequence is CASSKSGNTEAFF. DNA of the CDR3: TGTGCCAGCAGTAAGTCAGGGAACACTGAAGCTTTCTTT. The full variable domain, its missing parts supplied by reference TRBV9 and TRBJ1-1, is DSGVTQTPKHLITATGQRVTLRCSPRSGDLSVYWYQQSLDQGLQFLIQYYNGEERAKGNILERFSAQQFPDLHSELNLSSLELGDSALYFCASSKSGNTEAFFGQGTRLTVV.